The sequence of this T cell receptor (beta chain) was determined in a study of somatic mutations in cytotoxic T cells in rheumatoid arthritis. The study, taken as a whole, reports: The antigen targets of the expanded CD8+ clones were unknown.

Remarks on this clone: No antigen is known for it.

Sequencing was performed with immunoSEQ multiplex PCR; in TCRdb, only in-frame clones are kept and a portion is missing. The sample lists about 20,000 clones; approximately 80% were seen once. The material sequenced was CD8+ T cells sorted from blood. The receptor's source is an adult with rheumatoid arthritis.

The CDR3 here is CASSLRQLTDTQYF. CDR3 bases: TGTGCCAGTAGTTTAAGACAGCTCACAGATACGCAGTATTTT. The gene calls are TRBV19 and TRBJ2-3; possibly TRBD1 for D (5 bases). Germline V CDR1 and CDR2: LNHDA, SQIVND (reference sequence). V shed 5 bases and J shed 2 bases, with 11 bases lying between them. The CDR3 loop spans 14 amino acids. The full variable domain, completed using reference TRBV19 and TRBJ2-3, is DGGITQSPKYLFRKEGQNVTLSCEQNLNHDAMYWYRQDPGQGLRLIYYSQIVNDFQKGDIAEGYSVSREKKESFPLTVTSAQKNPTAFYLCASSLRQLTDTQYFGPGTRLTVL.